Sequencing of this T cell receptor (beta chain) was carried out in a study of vaccination and CD4 T cells after COVID-19. Trimming removed 1 base from V and 3 bases from J, with 22 bases in between. CDR3 length equals 18 residues. Germline assignment: CDR1 DFQATT and CDR2 SNEGSKA (reference sequence). Once obtained from cultured CD4+ T cells, the DNA was sequenced using the Oncomine TCR Beta short-read assay. TCRdb reanalysed the PCR reads using MiXCR and keeps one entry per CDR3 protein. The repertoire includes 14,000 to 15,000 distinct CDR3 sequences, roughly 28% of them detected once, and approximately 23% sits in the top ten. A note on this clonotype: Antigen unknown.

Treatment denoted: roughly ten-day PBMC culture with coronavirus spike peptide pools or control peptides (ViraFEST assay). Study-level findings and limits: Nearly all convalescent vaccine-specific clones, 304 of 307, recognized only SARS-CoV-2 spike.

Sample: cultured CD4+ T cells from blood. The chain recombines TRBV20-1 with TRBJ1-3, with TRBD1 as a possible D gene (5 bases). This TCR was sampled from a human donor with COVID-19. CDR3 sequence (DNA): TGCAGTGCTAGAGCGTCCAAGGGCGGGGGTACTTTTGGAAACACCATATATTTT. Encoded protein: CSARASKGGGTFGNTIYF.